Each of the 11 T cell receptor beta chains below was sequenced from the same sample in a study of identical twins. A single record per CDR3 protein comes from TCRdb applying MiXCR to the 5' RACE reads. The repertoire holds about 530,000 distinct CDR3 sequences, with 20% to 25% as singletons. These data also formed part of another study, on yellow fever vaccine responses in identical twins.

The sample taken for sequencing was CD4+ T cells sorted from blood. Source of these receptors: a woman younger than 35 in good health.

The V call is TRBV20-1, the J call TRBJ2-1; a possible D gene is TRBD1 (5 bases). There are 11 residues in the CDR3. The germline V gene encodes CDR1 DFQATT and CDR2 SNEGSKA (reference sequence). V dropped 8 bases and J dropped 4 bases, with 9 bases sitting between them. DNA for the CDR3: TGCAGTTATAAGGGGTACAATGAGCAGTTCTTC. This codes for CSYKGYNEQFF.

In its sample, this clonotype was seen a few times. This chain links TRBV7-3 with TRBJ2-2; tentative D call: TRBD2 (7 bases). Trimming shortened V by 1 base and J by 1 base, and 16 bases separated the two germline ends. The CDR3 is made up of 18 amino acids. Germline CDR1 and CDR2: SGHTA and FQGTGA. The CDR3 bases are TGTGCCAGCAGCTTAATGGGGGGGCAGACCCTGAACACCGGGGAGCTGTTTTTT. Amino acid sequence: CASSLMGGQTLNTGELFF.

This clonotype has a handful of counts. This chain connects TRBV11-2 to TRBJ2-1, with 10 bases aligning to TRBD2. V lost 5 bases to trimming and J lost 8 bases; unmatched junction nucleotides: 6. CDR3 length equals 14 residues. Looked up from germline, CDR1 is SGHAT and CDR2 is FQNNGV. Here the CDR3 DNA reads TGTGCCAGCAGCCCCTTAGCGGGGGGCTATGAGCAGTTCTTC. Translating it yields CASSPLAGGYEQFF.

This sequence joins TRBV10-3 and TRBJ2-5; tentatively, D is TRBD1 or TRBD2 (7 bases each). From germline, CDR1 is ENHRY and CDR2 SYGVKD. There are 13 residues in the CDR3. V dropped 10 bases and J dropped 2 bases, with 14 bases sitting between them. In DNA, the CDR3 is TGTGCCACAGGGGGGGCCTTACAAGAGACCCAGTACTTC. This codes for CATGGALQETQYF.

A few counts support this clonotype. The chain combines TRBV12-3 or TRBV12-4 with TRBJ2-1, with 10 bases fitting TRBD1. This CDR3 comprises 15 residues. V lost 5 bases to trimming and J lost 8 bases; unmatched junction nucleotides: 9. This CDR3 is CASSTPGQGSDEQFF. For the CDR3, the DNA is TGTGCCAGCAGTACCCCGGGACAGGGGTCAGATGAGCAGTTCTTC.

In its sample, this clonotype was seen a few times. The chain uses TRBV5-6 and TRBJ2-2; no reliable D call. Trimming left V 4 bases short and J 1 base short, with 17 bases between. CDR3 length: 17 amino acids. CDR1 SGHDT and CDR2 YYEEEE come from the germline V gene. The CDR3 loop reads CASSNLTRTENTGELFF. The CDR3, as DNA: TGTGCCAGCAGCAACCTGACACGAACTGAGAACACCGGGGAGCTGTTTTTT.

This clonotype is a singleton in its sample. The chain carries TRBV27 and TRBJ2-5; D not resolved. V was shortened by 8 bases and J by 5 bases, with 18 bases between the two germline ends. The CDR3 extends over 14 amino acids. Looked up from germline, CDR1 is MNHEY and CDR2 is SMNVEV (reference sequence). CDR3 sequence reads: CASGRPGPMETQYF. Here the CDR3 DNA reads TGTGCCAGCGGTAGGCCGGGTCCGATGGAGACCCAGTACTTC.

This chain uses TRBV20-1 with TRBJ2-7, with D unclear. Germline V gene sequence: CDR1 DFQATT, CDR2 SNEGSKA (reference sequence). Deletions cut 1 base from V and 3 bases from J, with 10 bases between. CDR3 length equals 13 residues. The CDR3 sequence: CSARAGPNYEQYF. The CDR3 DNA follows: TGCAGTGCTAGAGCCGGACCCAACTACGAGCAGTACTTC.

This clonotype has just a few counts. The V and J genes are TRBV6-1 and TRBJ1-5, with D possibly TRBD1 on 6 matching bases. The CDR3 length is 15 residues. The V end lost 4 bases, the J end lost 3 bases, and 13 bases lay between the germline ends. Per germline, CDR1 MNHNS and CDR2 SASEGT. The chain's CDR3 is CASSVGAAYNQPQHF. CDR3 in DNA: TGTGCCAGCAGTGTGGGGGCCGCTTACAATCAGCCCCAGCATTTT.

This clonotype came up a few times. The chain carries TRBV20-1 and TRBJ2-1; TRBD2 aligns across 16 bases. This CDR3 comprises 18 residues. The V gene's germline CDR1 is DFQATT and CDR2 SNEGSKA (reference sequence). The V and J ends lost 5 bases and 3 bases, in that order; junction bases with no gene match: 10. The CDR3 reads CSAPAGTSGGASYNEQFF. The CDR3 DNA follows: TGCAGTGCTCCCGCGGGGACTAGCGGGGGGGCAAGCTACAATGAGCAGTTCTTC.

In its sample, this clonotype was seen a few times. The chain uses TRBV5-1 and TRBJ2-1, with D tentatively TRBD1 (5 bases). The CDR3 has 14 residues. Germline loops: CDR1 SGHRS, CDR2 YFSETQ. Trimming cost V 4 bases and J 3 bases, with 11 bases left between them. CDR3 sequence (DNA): TGCGCCAGCAGCGACATGGACAACTACAATGAGCAGTTCTTC. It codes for CASSDMDNYNEQFF.